This TCR beta chain stems from a study of quantifying T cell responses using KT2 cells. Turning to the study itself: Reverse transcription used primers in the TCR alpha and beta constant regions.

This clonotype turned up a few times. The CDR3 has 12 residues. With V trimmed by 5 bases and J by 7 bases, 4 bases remained unmatched. A single-stranded UMI oligo with SP2 sequence was ligated to cDNA 3' ends. An equimolar mix of RC1.1 and RC1.2 primed the beta chain across TRBC1 and TRBC2. TCRdb reprocessed the UMI-ligation and nested PCR reads via MiXCR and lists one record per CDR3 protein. In the table there are 39,000 or so distinct CDR3 sequences, around 15% of which are singletons. KT2, a clone with a known TCR, was spiked into unfractionated PBMC. KT2 cells were mixed with fixed PBMC numbers at varying ratios.

V gene TRBV12-3 or TRBV12-4 combines with J gene TRBJ1-1; 7 bases are a match to TRBD1. This clonotype originated in a human donor. Sequenced sample: PBMCs spiked with cells of the T cell clone KT2. In nucleotides, the CDR3 is TGTGCCAGCAGTAAACAGGGGATTGAAGCTTTCTTT. Encoded protein: CASSKQGIEAFF.